The 31 T cell receptor beta chains below all came from one sample that was sequenced in a study of T-cell memory formation after mild COVID-19. TCRdb itself ran the 5' RACE reads through MiXCR, one entry per CDR3 protein. The data show roughly 250,000 distinct CDR3 sequences, 15% to 20% seen once. Sequenced material: PBMCs or a T cell subset sorted from them (not recorded which). Receptor source: a man aged 18 to 29 who had mild COVID-19 (a few samples of this study predate the infection). Cell type and time point are not known.

The rearrangement links TRBV12-3 or TRBV12-4 to TRBJ1-5; 9 bases match TRBD1. The CDR3 contains 14 residues. After removal of 6 bases from V and 6 bases from J, the junction contained 6 bases not matched to a gene. CDR3 protein: CASRPGQGGQPQHF. CDR3 nucleotides: TGTGCCAGCAGGCCGGGACAGGGAGGTCAGCCCCAGCATTTT.

In its sample, this clonotype was seen a few times. The rearrangement joins TRBV7-9 to TRBJ2-3; D unclear. Germline-derived CDR1 and CDR2 are SEHNR and FQNEAQ (reference sequence). The CDR3 spans 14 residues. Trimming cost V 5 bases and J 2 bases, with 11 bases left between them. In DNA, the CDR3 is TGTGCCAGCAGCCCCTCCAAGTCCACAGATACGCAGTATTTT. Its translation: CASSPSKSTDTQYF.

The chain recombines TRBV14 with TRBJ1-3; D might be TRBD1 (6 bases). Germline CDR1 and CDR2: SGHDN and FVKESK. CDR3 length equals 16 residues. V was pared by 3 bases and J by 2 bases, with 14 bases between. CDR3 bases: TGTGCCAGCAGCCAGGTCGGGGGGGCGGCTGGAAACACCATATATTTT. Residues: CASSQVGGAAGNTIYF.

The chain carries TRBV7-2 and TRBJ2-5, with a weak D call TRBD1 (5 bases). Trimming left V 2 bases short and J 0 bases short, with 13 bases between. The CDR3 has 16 residues. CDR1 is SGHTA and CDR2 is FQGNSA in the germline V gene. The CDR3 region is CASSLFRQSYQETQYF. DNA for the CDR3: TGTGCCAGCAGCTTATTCCGACAGTCGTACCAAGAGACCCAGTACTTC.

This clonotype has just a few counts. V and J are TRBV27 and TRBJ1-2; tentatively, D is TRBD1 (5 bases). With 5 bases removed from V and 8 bases from J, the gap between germline ends came to 12 bases. Germline assignment: CDR1 MNHEY and CDR2 SMNVEV (reference sequence). This CDR3 region has 12 residues. The CDR3 DNA is TGTGCCAGCAGTCCTGGACACTTAGGCTACACCTTC. This sequence encodes CASSPGHLGYTF.

There are a few counts of this clonotype. This chain uses TRBV21-1 with TRBJ2-7; the tabulated D call, TRBD1, remains unverified against the DNA. TRBV21-1 corresponds to a pseudogene. The CDR3 has 12 residues. The CDR3 here is CASSNGDRDRYV. The CDR3, as DNA: TGTGCCAGCAGCAATGGGGACAGGGATCGATACGTC.

In its sample, this clonotype was seen many times. V usage is TRBV4-3 and J usage is TRBJ1-1; 9 bases fit TRBD1. The CDR3 is 14 residues long. Trimming removed 4 bases from V and 6 bases from J; junction bases left unmatched: 6. In germline, CDR1 is LGHNA, CDR2 YSLEER. CDR3 sequence (DNA): TGCGCCAGCAGCCCGGACAGGGGAAAACCTGAAGCTTTCTTT. Amino acids: CASSPDRGKPEAFF.

The V call is TRBV7-2, the J call TRBJ1-1, with D possibly being TRBD1 (5 bases). The germline V gene has CDR1 SGHTA and CDR2 FQGNSA. This CDR3 contains 14 residues. V dropped 2 bases and J dropped 2 bases, with 9 bases sitting between them. DNA for the CDR3: TGTGCCAGCAGCTTATCCGGGACCAACACTGAAGCTTTCTTT. It yields the protein CASSLSGTNTEAFF.

V is TRBV6-5 and J is TRBJ2-5; D might be TRBD1 (6 bases). Trimming cost V 6 bases and J 5 bases, with 19 bases left between them. Germline V gives CDR1 MNHEY, CDR2 SVGAGI. This CDR3 is 15 amino acids long. The CDR3 nucleotides are TGTGCCAGCAGACGCGGACAGTCGCCCCCGGAGACCCAGTACTTC. Translated, it gives CASRRGQSPPETQYF.

The chain has TRBV28 and TRBJ1-2, with a weak D call TRBD1 (5 bases). CDR3 length equals 15 residues. Between the trimmed V and J ends, which lost 5 bases and 0 bases, there was a span of 13 bases. From germline, CDR1 is MDHEN and CDR2 SYDVKM. CDR3 region: CASSSLDRPNYGYTF. CDR3 nucleotides: TGTGCCAGCAGTAGTCTCGACAGACCTAACTATGGCTACACCTTC.

The chain links TRBV10-3 to TRBJ2-7, with D maybe TRBD1 (6 bases). Trimming cost V 0 bases and J 2 bases, with 8 bases left between them. Germline V gene sequence: CDR1 ENHRY, CDR2 SYGVKD. The CDR3 covers 14 residues. CDR3 region: CAISESTGPYEQYF. The CDR3 nucleotides are TGTGCCATCAGTGAGTCGACAGGCCCCTACGAGCAGTACTTC.

In this sample, this clonotype turned up a few times. This sequence joins TRBV7-6 and TRBJ2-2, with a tentative D call TRBD1 (7 bases). Trimming pared 3 bases from V and 7 bases from J, leaving 15 bases between. Germline V gene lookup returns CDR1 SGHVS and CDR2 FNYEAQ. This CDR3 is built from 15 residues. CDR3 DNA: TGTGCCAGCAGCTTGACTAGTCAGGGGGTCGGGGAGCTGTTTTTT. Translated, it gives CASSLTSQGVGELFF.

This clonotype was seen only a few times. The junction departs from germline at one end; a sequencing error may be responsible. The rearrangement uses TRBV4-3 and TRBJ2-5, with D possibly being TRBD2 (6 bases). This CDR3 spans 17 amino acids. Germline loops: CDR1 LGHNA, CDR2 YSLEER. DNA of the CDR3: TGCGCCAGCAGCCAAGGCGTCGGGGGACCCTCGAGAGAGGCCCAGTACTTC. Its protein product is CASSQGVGGPSREAQYF.

J is TRBJ2-5 and V is TRBV9; unclear D gene. V was clipped by 2 bases and J by 0 bases, with 5 bases between them. Germline loops: CDR1 SGDLS, CDR2 YYNGEE. The CDR3 contains 13 residues. DNA for the CDR3: TGTGCCAGCAGCGTCACAGACCAAGAGACCCAGTACTTC. Its protein is CASSVTDQETQYF.

There are a few counts of this clonotype. One end of the junction fails to match germline, which may point to a read error. This rearrangement joins TRBV11-2 to TRBJ2-5; no clear D. Germline V CDR1 and CDR2: SGHAT, FQNNGV. The CDR3 spans 15 residues. CDR3 sequence: CASSLERRAQGTQYF. The CDR3 bases are TGTGCCAGCAGCTTAGAACGGCGAGCCCAAGGGACCCAGTACTTC.

This clonotype was picked up a small number of times. The J gene is TRBJ2-1, the V gene TRBV12-3 or TRBV12-4; 12 positions match TRBD2. V lost 4 bases to trimming and J lost 6 bases; unmatched junction nucleotides: 4. The CDR3 is 15 residues long. The CDR3 DNA is TGTGCCAGCAGTTACCTAGCGGGGGGGAGCAATGAGCAGTTCTTC. Translation: CASSYLAGGSNEQFF.

This clonotype was detected only a few times. The chain employs TRBV6-5 and TRBJ2-3; no firm D call. Germline V lookup: CDR1 MNHEY, CDR2 SVGAGI. CDR3 length: 13 residues. Trimming removed 5 bases at V and 0 bases at J, with 6 bases between. The CDR3 nucleotides read TGTGCCAGCAGTCTACAGAGCACAGATACGCAGTATTTT. Amino acid sequence: CASSLQSTDTQYF.

The chain recombines TRBV11-1 with TRBJ2-3, with 10 nucleotides matching TRBD2. Trimming at V came to 5 bases and at J to 6 bases, leaving 14 bases not matched to a gene. In germline, CDR1 is SGHAT, CDR2 FQDESV (reference sequence). This CDR3 is 17 amino acids long. CDR3 nucleotide sequence: TGTGCCAGCAGCAACCGGCCAGCGGGGGGGCCAAGGGATACGCAGTATTTT. It encodes CASSNRPAGGPRDTQYF.

The CDR3 DNA reads as TGTGCCACAGGACCAGGCTACGAGCAGTACGTC. It yields the protein CATGPGYEQYV. V gene TRBV10-3 combines with J gene TRBJ2-7, with unresolved D. This CDR3 spans 11 amino acids. V was cut by 10 bases and J by 3 bases, with 10 bases left in between. Germline lookup yields CDR1 ENHRY and CDR2 SYGVKD.

This clonotype appeared a few times. The V call is TRBV29-1, the J call TRBJ2-5; D remains ambiguous. Germline V gene sequence: CDR1 SQVTM, CDR2 ANQGSEA. Deletions cut 2 bases from V and 3 bases from J, with 10 bases between. The CDR3 length is 13 residues. The CDR3: CSVEPTREETQYF. Here the CDR3 DNA reads TGCAGCGTTGAACCGACTCGCGAAGAGACCCAGTACTTC. The whole variable domain, remainder taken from reference TRBV29-1 and TRBJ2-5, is SAVISQKPSRDICQRGTSLTIQCQVDSQVTMMFWYRQQPGQSLTLIATANQGSEATYESGFVIDKFPISRPNLTFSTLTVSNMSPEDSSIYLCSVEPTREETQYFGPGTRLLVL.

The chain is built from TRBV7-3 and TRBJ1-1; D unclear. Germline CDR1 and CDR2: SGHTA and FQGTGA. The CDR3 runs to 14 residues. Trimming took 5 bases from V and 0 from J, leaving 10 bases between them. The CDR3 is CASSPDGMNTEAFF. CDR3 sequence (DNA): TGTGCCAGCAGCCCGGACGGGATGAACACTGAAGCTTTCTTT.

The V and J genes are TRBV11-3 and TRBJ2-5; D is possibly TRBD2 (6 bases). Germline lookup yields CDR1 SGHNT and CDR2 YENEEA. The CDR3 runs 12 residues. V was clipped by 6 bases and J by 3 bases, with 8 bases between them. The CDR3 region is CASRGGEETQYF. For the CDR3, the DNA is TGTGCCAGCAGGGGGGGAGAAGAGACCCAGTACTTC.

This clonotype was found many times. The CDR3 protein is CASSILTSVDYEQYF. As DNA, the CDR3 is TGCGCCAGCAGCATATTGACTAGCGTCGACTACGAGCAGTACTTC. The chain combines TRBV5-1 with TRBJ2-7, with 8 bases that match TRBD2. Germline V gene data show CDR1 as SGHRS and CDR2 as YFSETQ. The V gene end was trimmed by 4 bases and the J gene end by 3 bases; junction bases not matched to a gene: 9. This CDR3 comprises 15 residues.

This chain connects TRBV4-3 to TRBJ2-3; D not resolved. This CDR3 is built from 13 residues. Trimming took off 0 bases at V and 6 bases at J, with 7 bases between the two ends. Germline assignment: CDR1 LGHNA and CDR2 YSLEER. The CDR3 DNA reads TGCGCCAGCAGCCAAGATCAGACGGATACGCAGTATTTT. It encodes CASSQDQTDTQYF.

This clonotype was counted ten times or more. CDR3 coding DNA: TGCAGCTCTTGGGGGGCAGGTGGGAATGAGCAGTTCTTC. This translates into CSSWGAGGNEQFF. V usage is TRBV29-1 and J usage is TRBJ2-1; D might be TRBD1 or TRBD2, each matching 6 bases. Trimming took off 8 bases at V and 7 bases at J, with 18 bases between the two ends. Germline lookup yields CDR1 SQVTM and CDR2 ANQGSEA. CDR3 length: 13 residues.

The sample holds a few counts of this clonotype. DNA for the CDR3: TGCAGCGTTGATCGGGGGAGCACTGAAGCTTTCTTT. Translated: CSVDRGSTEAFF. The rearrangement joins TRBV29-1 to TRBJ1-1; D is possibly TRBD1 (5 bases). Germline V gives CDR1 SQVTM, CDR2 ANQGSEA. The CDR3 covers 12 residues. V was trimmed by 3 bases and J by 4 bases, leaving 9 bases between them.

J is TRBJ2-3 and V is TRBV20-1, with 10 bases lining up with TRBD2. CDR3 size: 15 residues. Per germline, CDR1 DFQATT and CDR2 SNEGSKA (reference sequence). The CDR3 coding sequence is TGCAGGGCCCCCACGGCTAGCGGGGGCGGCGATACGCAGTATTTT. Translated, it gives CRAPTASGGGDTQYF.

About this clonotype itself: Its ends do not fully match the called genes, so a read error is possible. The chain combines TRBV7-2 with TRBJ1-5, with 8 bases that match TRBD1. The CDR3 has 17 residues. Germline V gene lookup returns CDR1 SGHTA and CDR2 FQGNSA. The CDR3 loop is CDSSSRPRGRLNQPQHF. The CDR3 DNA sequence: TGTGACAGCAGCTCACGACCCAGGGGGCGCCTGAATCAGCCCCAGCATTTT. Looking up the rest from reference TRBV7-2 and TRBJ1-5 gives the full variable domain: GAGVSQSPSNKVTEKGKDVELRCDPISGHTALYWYRQSLGQGLEFLIYFQGNSAPDKSGLPSDRFSAERTGGSVSTLTIQRTQQEDSAVYLCDSSSRPRGRLNQPQHFGDGTRLSIL.

V and J are TRBV6-2 or TRBV6-3 and TRBJ1-2; D is unresolved. The length of the CDR3 is 12 residues. Germline V gives CDR1 MNHEY, CDR2 SVGEGT. V lost 6 bases and J 5 bases, leaving 10 bases between the germline ends. For the CDR3, the DNA is TGTGCCAGCAGACCCGGATTGTATGGCTACACCTTC. As protein: CASRPGLYGYTF.

The chain combines TRBV20-1 with TRBJ2-1; possible D gene TRBD2, 6 bases. CDR1 DFQATT and CDR2 SNEGSKA come from the germline V gene (reference sequence). Trimming pared 4 bases from V and 13 bases from J, leaving 11 bases between. The CDR3 covers 10 residues. The CDR3 is CSATRGSQFF. In nucleotides, the CDR3 is TGCAGTGCTACCCGGGGGTCCCAGTTCTTC.

The chain recombines TRBV7-3 with TRBJ2-3, with a weak D call TRBD1 (5 bases). V was cut by 3 bases and J by 0 bases, with 10 bases left in between. CDR3 length equals 15 residues. The germline V gene encodes CDR1 SGHTA and CDR2 FQGTGA. In nucleotides, the CDR3 is TGTGCCAGCAGCTTGGGGCAGGCGAGCACAGATACGCAGTATTTT. It is translated as CASSLGQASTDTQYF.